The 13 T cell receptor beta chains below come from one sample, sequenced in a study of blood T cells in healthy people across ages. With a J-beta primer mix and a sample-barcoded 5' primer, a second PCR ran about 7 to 12 cycles. Using its own MiXCR run on the 5' RACE reads, TCRdb lists one record per CDR3 protein. Of 750,000 to 950,000 distinct CDR3 sequences detected, 25% to 30% appear once; the ten largest clones hold around 2.9%. The data also belong to a second study, concerning T cells of mothers and their children.

The sample taken for sequencing was blood. These receptors were taken from a boy aged 10-17 years in good health.

The chain carries TRBV5-1 and TRBJ2-1; no clear D gene. Germline V gene sequence: CDR1 SGHRS, CDR2 YFSETQ. Trimming took 5 bases from V and 5 from J, leaving 14 bases between them. The CDR3 has 14 residues. For the CDR3, the DNA is TGCGCCAGCAGGCTTCCGGGTGGGGACAATGAGCAGTTCTTC. This gives the protein CASRLPGGDNEQFF.

This sequence joins TRBV7-2 and TRBJ2-5; TRBD1 might be the D (5 bases). This CDR3 contains 13 residues. V was pared by 5 bases and J by 2 bases, with 9 bases between. Germline assignment: CDR1 SGHTA and CDR2 FQGNSA. This CDR3 reads CASSTRTQETQYF. The CDR3 DNA sequence: TGTGCCAGCAGCACGCGGACACAAGAGACCCAGTACTTC.

This chain connects TRBV5-1 to TRBJ1-6, with D possibly TRBD1 on 5 matching bases. From germline, CDR1 is SGHRS and CDR2 YFSETQ. The ends were cut back, 2 bases at V and 8 bases at J, with 11 bases in the middle. This CDR3 has 14 amino acids. Here the CDR3 reads CASSFGTGDSPLHF. The CDR3 DNA reads as TGCGCCAGCAGCTTTGGGACCGGGGATTCACCCCTCCACTTT.

A few counts support this clonotype. V and J are TRBV6-6 and TRBJ1-6, with 12 bases that match TRBD1. CDR3 length: 14 amino acids. CDR1 is MNHNY and CDR2 is SVGAGI in the germline V gene (reference sequence). V was clipped by 6 bases and J by 14 bases; unmatched bases: 8. CDR3 in amino acids: CASRPGQGAEALHF. The CDR3 DNA reads as TGTGCCAGCAGACCGGGACAGGGGGCTGAGGCCCTCCACTTT.

With regard to this clonotype: A read error may produce the germline difference seen at one junction end. The V call is TRBV6-5, the J call TRBJ2-5; possible D gene TRBD2, 5 bases. The DNA matches TRBJ2-7 better at its end, which makes the J call doubtful. The length of the CDR3 is 18 residues. Germline V gives CDR1 MNHEY, CDR2 SVGAGI. The CDR3 DNA reads as TGTGCCAGCAGTCACTCCCGTGGGGTCGGGAAACACTCCTACGAGCAGTACTTC. This codes for CASSHSRGVGKHSYEQYF.

J is TRBJ2-5 and V is TRBV7-2; D may be TRBD1 or TRBD2 (6 bases each). TRBJ2-1 explains the end of the DNA better; the J call may be wrong. The CDR3 covers 13 residues. Germline V gives CDR1 SGHTA, CDR2 FQGNSA. The DNA of the CDR3 is TGTGCCAGCAGACAGGGAGGCTACAATGAGCAGTTCTTC. Translating it yields CASRQGGYNEQFF.

The V call is TRBV30, the J call TRBJ1-4; D remains ambiguous. The length of the CDR3 is 12 residues. V was pared by 0 bases and J by 8 bases, with 7 bases between. The germline CDR1 and CDR2 sequences are GTSNPN and SVGIG (reference sequence). The CDR3 DNA follows: TGTGCCTGGAGTGTACTGTCGGAAAAACTGTTTTTT. This translates into CAWSVLSEKLFF.

In this sample, this clonotype turned up a few times. This chain joins TRBV2 and TRBJ2-1; D possibly corresponds to TRBD2 (6 bases). CDR3 length: 13 amino acids. V dropped 5 bases and J dropped 4 bases, with 9 bases sitting between them. CDR1 and CDR2 from the germline V gene are SNHLY and FYNNEI. CDR3 loop: CASSPLAYNEQFF. In DNA, the CDR3 is TGTGCCAGCAGTCCCCTAGCGTACAATGAGCAGTTCTTC.

This chain connects TRBV5-1 to TRBJ2-3; no firm D call. V lost 3 bases and J lost 0, with 14 bases in between. The germline gives CDR1 SGHRS, CDR2 YFSETQ. This CDR3 is built from 16 residues. The CDR3 sequence is CASSWSVTGSTDTQYF. In DNA form, the CDR3 reads TGCGCCAGCAGCTGGAGTGTCACTGGCAGCACAGATACGCAGTATTTT. Supplemented by reference TRBV5-1 and TRBJ2-3, the full variable domain reads KAGVTQTPRYLIKTRGQQVTLSCSPISGHRSVSWYQQTPGQGLQFLFEYFSETQRNKGNFPGRFSGRQFSNSRSEMNVSTLELGDSALYLCASSWSVTGSTDTQYFGPGTRLTVL.

This clonotype has a handful of counts. The gene calls are TRBV7-2 and TRBJ2-1, with TRBD2 matching over 10 bases. The CDR3 consists of 16 residues. The V and J ends lost 2 bases and 0 bases, in that order; junction bases with no gene match: 1. Germline V lookup: CDR1 SGHTA, CDR2 FQGNSA. CDR3 nucleotides: TGTGCCAGCAGCTTACTAGCGGGGGACTCCTACAATGAGCAGTTCTTC. This codes for CASSLLAGDSYNEQFF.

The chain combines TRBV11-2 with TRBJ2-1; 8 positions agree with TRBD2. This CDR3 spans 15 amino acids. CDR1 and CDR2 from the germline V gene are SGHAT and FQNNGV. Trimming removed 3 bases from V and 4 bases from J; junction bases left unmatched: 5. CDR3 protein: CASSFSGTTYNEQFF. The DNA of the CDR3 is TGTGCCAGCAGCTTTAGCGGGACAACTTACAATGAGCAGTTCTTC. The whole variable domain, remainder taken from reference TRBV11-2 and TRBJ2-1, is EAGVAQSPRYKIIEKRQSVAFWCNPISGHATLYWYQQILGQGPKLLIQFQNNGVVDDSQLPKDRFSAERLKGVDSTLKIQPAKLEDSAVYLCASSFSGTTYNEQFFGPGTRLTVL.

This clonotype was seen a handful of times. This chain joins TRBV9 and TRBJ2-5, with a possible D match to TRBD2 (6 bases). Germline values: CDR1 SGDLS, CDR2 YYNGEE. This CDR3 has 13 amino acids. Trimming took off 2 bases at V and 5 bases at J, with 10 bases between the two ends. For the CDR3, the DNA is TGTGCCAGCAGCGTCGGGACTGCCGAGACCCAGTACTTC. Encoded protein: CASSVGTAETQYF.

On this clonotype itself: The junction departs from the called germline gene at one end, perhaps through a read error. The rearrangement joins TRBV6-5 to TRBJ1-2, with TRBD1 identical over 7 bases. Germline lookup yields CDR1 MNHEY and CDR2 SVGAGI. The CDR3 has 16 residues. The CDR3 protein is CASSYSMAGGSYGHTF. In DNA form, the CDR3 reads TGTGCCAGCAGTTACTCGATGGCAGGGGGAAGTTATGGCCACACCTTC.